The rows below give T cell receptor beta chains drawn from one sample of a study of T cell responses to AZD1222 COVID-19 vaccine. Some clones are missing from TCRdb's copy, which holds only in-frame ones; the method was immunoSEQ multiplex PCR. The sample gives tens of thousands of clones, 85% to 90% of which show up once; roughly 2.8% is in the top ten. The material was peripheral blood, obtained on day 0 of MenACWY control vaccination. The receptors derive from an adult in good health. Both conserved end residues are part of each CDR3. A D gene is named only where the DNA matches it firmly. Rows give clone size only sometimes, using once, few, many, or a class for an expanded clone.

-	TRBV6-6	TRBJ1-1	-	CASSGGGNIEAFF	TGTGCCAGCTCAGGTGGGGGCAATATTGAAGCTTTCTTT
TRBD1	TRBV5-1	TRBJ1-1	-	CASNRGNTEAFF	TGCGCCAGCAACAGGGGGAACACTGAAGCTTTCTTT
TRBD2	TRBV11-2	TRBJ2-3	-	CASSPTPTSGGAYF	TGTGCCAGCAGCCCTACCCCGACTAGCGGGGGGGCCTATTTT
-	TRBV4-3	TRBJ2-3	few	CASSQNPIPTDTQYF	TGCGCCAGCAGCCAGAACCCTATTCCCACAGATACGCAGTATTTT
-	TRBV6-5	TRBJ1-1	-	CASSRRGLAHTEAFF	TGTGCCAGCAGTCGCCGAGGGCTGGCCCACACTGAAGCTTTCTTT
TRBD1	TRBV30	TRBJ1-5	-	CAWSGGQSDQPQHF	TGTGCCTGGAGTGGGGGACAGAGCGATCAGCCCCAGCATTTT
-	TRBV12-3/TRBV12-4	TRBJ2-7	once	CASSFPPTYEQYF	TGTGCCAGCAGTTTCCCCCCAACCTACGAGCAGTACTTC
-	TRBV27	TRBJ1-1	-	CASSLNIGLNTEAFF	TGTGCCAGCAGTTTAAACATAGGGTTGAACACTGAAGCTTTCTTT
TRBD1	TRBV6-6	TRBJ1-6	-	CASSYDRGGSPLHF	TGTGCCAGCAGTTATGACAGGGGGGGGTCACCCCTCCACTTT
-	TRBV12-3/TRBV12-4	TRBJ2-1	-	CASSPSNGGEQFF	TGTGCCAGCAGTCCCTCGAATGGGGGGGAGCAGTTCTTC
-	TRBV3-1/TRBV3-2	TRBJ1-6	-	CASSQDGGKGSPLHF	TGTGCCAGCAGCCAAGATGGGGGGAAGGGCTCACCCCTCCACTTT
-	TRBV6-5	TRBJ2-3	-	CASSYSSLSGDTQYF	TGTGCCAGCAGTTACTCTTCCCTCAGCGGGGATACGCAGTATTTT
TRBD2	TRBV6-1	TRBJ2-7	-	CASSEDVAGPSYEQYF	TGTGCCAGCAGTGAAGACGTAGCGGGGCCTTCCTACGAGCAGTACTTC
-	TRBV4-2	TRBJ2-3	once	CASSQDRGSDTQYF	TGTGCCAGCAGCCAAGATCGGGGGTCAGATACGCAGTATTTT
-	TRBV5-1	TRBJ1-5	-	CASSFGSGSNQPQHF	TGCGCCAGCAGCTTCGGCTCGGGTAGCAATCAGCCCCAGCATTTT
-	TRBV6-5	TRBJ1-2	-	CASSPESLAPYGYTF	TGTGCCAGCAGTCCCGAGAGTCTCGCGCCTTATGGCTACACCTTC
TRBD1	TRBV7-8	TRBJ2-7	-	CASSQTTGGSYEQYF	TGTGCCAGCAGCCAGACTACAGGGGGGTCCTACGAGCAGTACTTC
-	TRBV3-1/TRBV3-2	TRBJ1-4	-	CASGGRDEKLFF	TGTGCCAGTGGGGGTAGAGATGAAAAACTGTTTTTT
-	TRBV6-5	TRBJ1-2	-	CASSQQVSGANGYTF	TGTGCCAGCAGTCAACAGGTATCAGGCGCGAATGGCTACACCTTC
-	TRBV19	TRBJ1-4	-	CASSMGMTNEKLFF	TGTGCCAGTAGTATGGGAATGACTAATGAAAAACTGTTTTTT
-	TRBV6-5	TRBJ1-2	-	CASSYGQTNYGYTF	TGTGCCAGCAGTTACGGACAGACTAACTATGGCTACACCTTC
TRBD1	TRBV4-3	TRBJ2-7	-	CASSHYRDSAYEQYF	TGCGCCAGCAGCCATTACCGGGACAGTGCCTACGAGCAGTACTTC
-	TRBV4-3	TRBJ1-5	-	CASSQDWQGPQPQHF	TGCGCCAGCAGCCAAGATTGGCAGGGGCCTCAGCCCCAGCATTTT